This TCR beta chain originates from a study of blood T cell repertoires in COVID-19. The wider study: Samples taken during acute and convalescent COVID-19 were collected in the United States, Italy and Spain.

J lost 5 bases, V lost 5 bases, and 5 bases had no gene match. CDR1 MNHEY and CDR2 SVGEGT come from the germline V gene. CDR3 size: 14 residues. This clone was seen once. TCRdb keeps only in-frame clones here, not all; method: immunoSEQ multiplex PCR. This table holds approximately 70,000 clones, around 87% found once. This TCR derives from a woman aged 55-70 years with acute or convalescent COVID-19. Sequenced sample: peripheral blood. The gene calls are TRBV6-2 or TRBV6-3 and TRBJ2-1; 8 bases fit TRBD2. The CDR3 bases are TGTGCCAGCAGTCCCCTACTAGCGGACAATGAGCAGTTCTTC. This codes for CASSPLLADNEQFF.